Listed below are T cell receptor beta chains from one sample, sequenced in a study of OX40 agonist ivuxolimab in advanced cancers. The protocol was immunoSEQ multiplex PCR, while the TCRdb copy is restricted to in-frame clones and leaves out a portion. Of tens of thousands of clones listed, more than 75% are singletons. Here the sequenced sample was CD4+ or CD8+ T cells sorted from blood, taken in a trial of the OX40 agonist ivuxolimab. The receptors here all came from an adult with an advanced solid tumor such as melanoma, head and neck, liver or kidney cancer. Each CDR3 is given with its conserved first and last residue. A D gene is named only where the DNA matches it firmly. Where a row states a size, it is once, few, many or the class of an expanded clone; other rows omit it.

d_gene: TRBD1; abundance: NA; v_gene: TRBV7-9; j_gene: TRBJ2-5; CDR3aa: CASSPVQGAGQYF; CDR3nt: TGTGCCAGCAGCCCGGTACAGGGGGCTGGGCAGTACTTC
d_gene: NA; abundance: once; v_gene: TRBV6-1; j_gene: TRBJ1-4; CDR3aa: CASNNEKLFF; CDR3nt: TGTGCCAGCAATAATGAAAAACTGTTTTTT
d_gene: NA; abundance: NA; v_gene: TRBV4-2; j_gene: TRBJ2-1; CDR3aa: CASRLVGLDEQFF; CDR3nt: TGTGCCAGCAGGCTGGTAGGGCTCGATGAGCAGTTCTTC
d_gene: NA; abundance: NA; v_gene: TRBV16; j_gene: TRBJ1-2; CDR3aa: CASSQFAVNYGYTF; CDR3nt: TGTGCCAGCAGCCAATTCGCAGTTAACTATGGCTACACCTTC
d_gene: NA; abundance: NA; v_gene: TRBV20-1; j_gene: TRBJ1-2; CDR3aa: CSAYLPPGYTF; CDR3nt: TGCAGTGCCTACCTACCGCCCGGCTACACCTTC
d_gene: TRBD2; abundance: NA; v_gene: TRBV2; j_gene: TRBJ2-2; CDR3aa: CAITQELAGYTGELFF; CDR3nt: TGTGCCATCACCCAAGAACTAGCGGGGTACACCGGGGAGCTGTTTTTT
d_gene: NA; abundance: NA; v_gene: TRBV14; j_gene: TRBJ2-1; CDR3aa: CASSQGYRGAEQFF; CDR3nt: TGTGCCAGCAGCCAAGGCTATCGAGGGGCTGAGCAGTTCTTC
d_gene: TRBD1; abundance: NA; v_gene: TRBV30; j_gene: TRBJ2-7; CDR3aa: CAWSGGDRGYEQYF; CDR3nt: TGTGCCTGGAGCGGGGGGGACAGGGGATACGAGCAGTACTTC
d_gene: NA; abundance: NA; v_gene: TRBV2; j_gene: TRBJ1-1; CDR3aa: CASESLIRSSTEAFF; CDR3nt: TGTGCCAGCGAATCTTTAATACGGAGTTCCACTGAAGCTTTCTTT
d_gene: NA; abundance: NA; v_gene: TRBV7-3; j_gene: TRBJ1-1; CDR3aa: CASSLLGQNTEAFF; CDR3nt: TGTGCCAGCAGCTTATTAGGACAGAACACTGAAGCTTTCTTT
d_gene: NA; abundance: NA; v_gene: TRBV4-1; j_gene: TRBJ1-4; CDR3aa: CASSLPDGPATNEKLFF; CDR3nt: TGCGCCAGCAGCCTCCCCGATGGGCCCGCAACTAATGAAAAACTGTTTTTT
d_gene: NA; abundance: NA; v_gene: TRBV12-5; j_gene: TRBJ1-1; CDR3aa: CASGLVLGTLGAERWLNTEAFF; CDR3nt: TGTGCTAGTGGTTTGGTACTGGGGACGTTGGGGGCGGAAAGGTGGCTGAACACTGAAGCTTTCTTT
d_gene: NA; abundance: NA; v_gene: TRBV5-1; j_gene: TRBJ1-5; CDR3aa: CASSLGGSGNQPQHF; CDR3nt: TGCGCCAGCAGCTTGGGAGGGAGCGGCAATCAGCCCCAGCATTTT
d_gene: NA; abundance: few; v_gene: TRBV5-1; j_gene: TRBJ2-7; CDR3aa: CASSLIRPRERPDYEQYF; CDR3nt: TGCGCCAGCAGCTTGATTCGCCCTCGGGAGCGGCCAGATTACGAGCAGTACTTC
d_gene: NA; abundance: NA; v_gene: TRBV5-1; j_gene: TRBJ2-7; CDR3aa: CASNRDRDEEQYF; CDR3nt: TGCGCCAGCAACCGGGATAGGGATGAAGAGCAGTACTTC
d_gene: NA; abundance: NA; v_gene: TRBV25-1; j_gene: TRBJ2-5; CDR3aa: CASSDPAGVETQYF; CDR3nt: TGTGCCAGCAGTGATCCCGCAGGGGTCGAGACCCAGTACTTC
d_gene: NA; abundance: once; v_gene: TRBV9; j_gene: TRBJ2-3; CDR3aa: CASSVDRTSTDTQYF; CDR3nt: TGTGCCAGCAGCGTCGACAGAACTAGCACAGATACGCAGTATTTT
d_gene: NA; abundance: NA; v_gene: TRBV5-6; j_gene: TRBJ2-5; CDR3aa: CASTIGQGHQETQYF; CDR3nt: TGTGCCAGCACCATAGGGCAAGGCCACCAAGAGACCCAGTACTTC
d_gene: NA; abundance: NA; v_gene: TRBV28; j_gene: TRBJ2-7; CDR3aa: CASNRQSYEQYF; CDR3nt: TGTGCCAGCAATCGACAGTCCTACGAGCAGTACTTC
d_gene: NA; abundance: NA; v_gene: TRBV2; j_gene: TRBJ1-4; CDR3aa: CASSEQGQTNEKLFF; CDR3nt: TGTGCCAGCAGTGAACAAGGGCAGACTAATGAAAAACTGTTTTTT
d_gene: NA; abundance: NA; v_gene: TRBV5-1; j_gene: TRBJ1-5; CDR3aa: CASSPERQPQHF; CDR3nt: TGCGCCAGCAGTCCGGAGCGGCAGCCCCAGCATTTT
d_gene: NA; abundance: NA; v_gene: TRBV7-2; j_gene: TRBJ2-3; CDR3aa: CASSPPWLGWTDTQYF; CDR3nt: TGTGCCAGCAGCCCCCCCTGGTTGGGTTGGACAGATACGCAGTATTTT
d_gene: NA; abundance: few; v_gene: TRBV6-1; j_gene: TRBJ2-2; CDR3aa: CASSVTETGELFF; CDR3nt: TGTGCCAGCAGTGTAACTGAGACCGGGGAGCTGTTTTTT
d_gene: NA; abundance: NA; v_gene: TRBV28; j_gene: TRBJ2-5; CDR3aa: CASSLTYRDGETQYF; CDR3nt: TGTGCCAGCAGTTTAACGTACAGGGATGGAGAGACCCAGTACTTC
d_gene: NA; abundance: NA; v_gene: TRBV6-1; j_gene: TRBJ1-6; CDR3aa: CASSEGSGDHSPLHF; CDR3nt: TGTGCCAGCAGTGAAGGATCGGGGGATCATTCACCCCTCCACTTT
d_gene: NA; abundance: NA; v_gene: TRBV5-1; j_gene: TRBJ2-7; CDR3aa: CASSIGLYEQYF; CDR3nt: TGCGCCAGCAGCATAGGACTGTACGAGCAGTACTTC
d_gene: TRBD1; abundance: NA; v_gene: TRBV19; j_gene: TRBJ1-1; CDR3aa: CASSMSPGQRNTEAFF; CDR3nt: TGTGCCAGTAGTATGTCCCCGGGACAGAGGAACACTGAAGCTTTCTTT
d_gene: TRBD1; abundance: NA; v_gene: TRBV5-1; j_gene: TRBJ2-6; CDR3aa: CASRWDRTYSGANVLTF; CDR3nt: TGCGCCAGCAGATGGGACAGGACCTACTCTGGGGCCAACGTCCTGACTTTC
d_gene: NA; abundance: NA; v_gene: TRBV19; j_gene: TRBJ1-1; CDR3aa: CASSIDGEAEAFF; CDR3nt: TGTGCCAGTAGTATAGACGGGGAGGCTGAAGCTTTCTTT
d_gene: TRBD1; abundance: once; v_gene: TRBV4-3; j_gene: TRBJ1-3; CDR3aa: CASSRGQGSGNTIYF; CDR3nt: TGCGCCAGCAGCCGCGGACAGGGCTCTGGAAACACCATATATTTT
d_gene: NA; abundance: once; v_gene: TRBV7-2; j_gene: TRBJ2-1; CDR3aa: CASIPARYNEQFF; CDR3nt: TGTGCCAGCATCCCAGCGAGATACAATGAGCAGTTCTTC
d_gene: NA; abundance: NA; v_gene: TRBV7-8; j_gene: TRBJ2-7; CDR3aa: CASSLGPGVSSYEQYF; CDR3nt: TGTGCCAGCAGCTTAGGTCCGGGAGTAAGCTCCTACGAGCAGTACTTC
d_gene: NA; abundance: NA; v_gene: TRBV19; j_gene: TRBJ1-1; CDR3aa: CASTTGQGRTEAFF; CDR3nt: TGTGCCAGTACCACAGGTCAAGGACGAACTGAAGCTTTCTTT
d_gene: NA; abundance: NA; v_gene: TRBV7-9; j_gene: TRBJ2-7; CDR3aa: CASSSSYYEQYF; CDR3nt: TGTGCCAGCAGCTCCAGCTACTACGAGCAGTACTTC
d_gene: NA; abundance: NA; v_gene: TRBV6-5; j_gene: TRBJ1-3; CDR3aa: CASSYSRAGGNTIYF; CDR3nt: TGTGCCAGCAGTTACTCGAGAGCCGGGGGAAACACCATATATTTT
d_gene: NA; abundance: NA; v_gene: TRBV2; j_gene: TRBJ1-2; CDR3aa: CASILDYNYGYTF; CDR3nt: TGTGCCAGCATCCTTGATTATAACTATGGCTACACCTTC
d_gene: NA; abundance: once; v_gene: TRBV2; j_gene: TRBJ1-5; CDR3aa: CASTRLVGQPQHF; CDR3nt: TGTGCCAGCACCCGACTAGTCGGGCAGCCCCAGCATTTT
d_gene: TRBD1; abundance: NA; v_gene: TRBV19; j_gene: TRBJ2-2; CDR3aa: CASSDRDRVTGELFF; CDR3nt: TGTGCCAGTAGTGACCGGGACAGGGTCACCGGGGAGCTGTTTTTT
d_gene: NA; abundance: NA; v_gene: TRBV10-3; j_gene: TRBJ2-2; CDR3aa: CAINRDRSTGELFF; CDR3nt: TGTGCCATCAACCGAGACAGGTCCACCGGGGAGCTGTTTTTT
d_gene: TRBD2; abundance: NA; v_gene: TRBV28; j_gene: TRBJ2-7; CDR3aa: CATGGGQISTYEQYF; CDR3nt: TGTGCCACCGGCGGGGGGCAGATTTCCACCTACGAGCAGTACTTC
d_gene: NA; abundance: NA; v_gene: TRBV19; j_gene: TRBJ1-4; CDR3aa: CASSHLRGEKLFF; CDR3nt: TGTGCCAGTAGCCACCTCCGGGGGGAAAAACTGTTTTTT
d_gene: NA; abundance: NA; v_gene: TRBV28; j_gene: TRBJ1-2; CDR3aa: CASSLSQGTGYGYTF; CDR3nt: TGTGCCAGCAGTTTAAGTCAGGGTACCGGCTATGGCTACACCTTC
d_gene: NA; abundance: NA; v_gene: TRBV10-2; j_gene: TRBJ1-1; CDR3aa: CASRDFGGAVSTEAFF; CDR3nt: TGCGCCAGCAGGGATTTTGGTGGCGCAGTTTCCACTGAAGCTTTCTTT
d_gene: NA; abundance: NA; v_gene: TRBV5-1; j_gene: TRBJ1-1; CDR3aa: CASSYGNTEAFF; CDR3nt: TGCGCCAGCAGCTACGGTAACACTGAAGCTTTCTTT
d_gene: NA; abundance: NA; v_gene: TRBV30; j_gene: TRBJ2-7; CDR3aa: CAWAVGLIHYEQYF; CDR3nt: TGTGCCTGGGCCGTTGGCCTAATACACTACGAGCAGTACTTC
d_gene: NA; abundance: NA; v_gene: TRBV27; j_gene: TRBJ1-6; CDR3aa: CASSFEVSSYNSPLHF; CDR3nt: TGTGCCAGCAGTTTTGAAGTGAGCTCCTATAATTCACCCCTCCACTTT
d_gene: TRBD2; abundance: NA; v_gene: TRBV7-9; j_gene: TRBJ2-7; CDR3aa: CASSLSGSHREQYF; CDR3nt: TGTGCCAGCAGCTTAAGCGGGAGCCACCGAGAGCAGTACTTC